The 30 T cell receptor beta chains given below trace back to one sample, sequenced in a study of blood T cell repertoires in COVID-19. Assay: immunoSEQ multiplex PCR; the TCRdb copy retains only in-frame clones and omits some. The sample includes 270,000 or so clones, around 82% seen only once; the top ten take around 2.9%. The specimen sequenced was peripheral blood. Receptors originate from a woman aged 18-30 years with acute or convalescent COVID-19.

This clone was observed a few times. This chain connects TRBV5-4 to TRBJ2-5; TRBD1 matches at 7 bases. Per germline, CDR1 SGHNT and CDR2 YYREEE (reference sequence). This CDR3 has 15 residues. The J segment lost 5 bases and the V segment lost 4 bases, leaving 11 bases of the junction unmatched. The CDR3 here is CASSPTGELGETQYF. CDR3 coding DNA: TGTGCCAGCAGCCCAACAGGGGAGTTAGGGGAGACCCAGTACTTC.

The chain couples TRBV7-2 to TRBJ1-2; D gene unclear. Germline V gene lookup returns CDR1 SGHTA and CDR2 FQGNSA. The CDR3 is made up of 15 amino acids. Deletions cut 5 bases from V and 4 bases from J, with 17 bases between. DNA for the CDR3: TGTGCCAGCAGCCCCCGGGGAGGAAGCCTCTATGGCTACACCTTC. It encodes CASSPRGGSLYGYTF.

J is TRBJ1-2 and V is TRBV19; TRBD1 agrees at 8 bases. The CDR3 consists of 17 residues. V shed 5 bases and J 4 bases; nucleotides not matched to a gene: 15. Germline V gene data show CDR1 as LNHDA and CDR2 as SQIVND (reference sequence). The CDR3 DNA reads TGTGCCAGTAGTCCCTTTAGGACAGGGTCAGGGGCCTATGGCTACACCTTC. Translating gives CASSPFRTGSGAYGYTF.

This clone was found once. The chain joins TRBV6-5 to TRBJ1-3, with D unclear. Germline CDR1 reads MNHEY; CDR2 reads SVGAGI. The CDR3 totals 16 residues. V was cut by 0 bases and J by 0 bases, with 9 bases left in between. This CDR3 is CASSYSSGSSGNTIYF. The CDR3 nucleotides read TGTGCCAGCAGTTACTCTTCCGGGAGCTCTGGAAACACCATATATTTT.

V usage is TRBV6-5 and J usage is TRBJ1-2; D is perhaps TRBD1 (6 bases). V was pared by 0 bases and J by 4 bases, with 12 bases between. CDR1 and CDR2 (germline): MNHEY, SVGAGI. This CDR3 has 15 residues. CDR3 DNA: TGTGCCAGCAGTTACTCGACTCGGACAGCCTATGGCTACACCTTC. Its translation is CASSYSTRTAYGYTF.

CDR3: CASSSLGGNRNTGELFF. The CDR3 DNA reads as TGTGCCAGCTCATCCCTTGGGGGGAATCGGAACACCGGGGAGCTGTTTTTT. The chain couples TRBV18 to TRBJ2-2; a possible D gene is TRBD2 (6 bases). CDR3 length equals 17 residues. Germline V gene data show CDR1 as KGHSH and CDR2 as LQKENI. The germline V and J ends were trimmed by 5 bases and 1 base, with 17 bases remaining between them. The entire variable domain, with the rest obtained from reference TRBV18 and TRBJ2-2, is as follows: NAGVMQNPRHLVRRRGQEARLRCSPMKGHSHVYWYRQLPEEGLKFMVYLQKENIIDESGMPKERFSAEFPKEGPSILRIQQVVRGDSAAYFCASSSLGGNRNTGELFFGEGSRLTVL.

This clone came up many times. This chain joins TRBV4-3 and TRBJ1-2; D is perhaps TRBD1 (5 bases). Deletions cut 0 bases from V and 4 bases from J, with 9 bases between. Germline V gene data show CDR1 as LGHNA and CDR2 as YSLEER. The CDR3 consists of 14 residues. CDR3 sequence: CASSQERGSYGYTF. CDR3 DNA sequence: TGCGCCAGCAGCCAAGAACGGGGGAGCTATGGCTACACCTTC.

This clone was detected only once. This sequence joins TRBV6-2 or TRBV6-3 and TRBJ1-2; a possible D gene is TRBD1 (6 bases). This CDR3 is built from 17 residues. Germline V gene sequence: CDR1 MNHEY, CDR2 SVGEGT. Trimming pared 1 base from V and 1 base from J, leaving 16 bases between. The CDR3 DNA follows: TGTGCCAGCAGTTACTTACGACACCGGGACAATAACTATGGCTACACCTTC. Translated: CASSYLRHRDNNYGYTF.

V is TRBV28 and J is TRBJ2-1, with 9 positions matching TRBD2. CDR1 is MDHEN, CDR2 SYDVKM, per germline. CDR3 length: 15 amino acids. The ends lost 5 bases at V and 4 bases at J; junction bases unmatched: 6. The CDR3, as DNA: TGTGCCAGCAGTCCCGGGACTAGCCTTTACAATGAGCAGTTCTTC. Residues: CASSPGTSLYNEQFF.

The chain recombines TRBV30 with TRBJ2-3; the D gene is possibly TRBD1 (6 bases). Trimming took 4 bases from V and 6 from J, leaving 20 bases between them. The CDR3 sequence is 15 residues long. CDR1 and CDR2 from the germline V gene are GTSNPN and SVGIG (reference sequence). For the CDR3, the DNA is TGTGCCTGGAACCGAGCTGGGGGCCCCTTGGATACGCAGTATTTT. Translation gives CAWNRAGGPLDTQYF.

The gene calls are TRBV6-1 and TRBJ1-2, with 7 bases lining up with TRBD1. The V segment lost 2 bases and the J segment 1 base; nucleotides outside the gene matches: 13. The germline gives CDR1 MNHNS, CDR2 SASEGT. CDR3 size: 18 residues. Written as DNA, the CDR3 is TGTGCCAGCAGTGAAATCGGACTAACGACAGGGTTTAACTATGGCTACACCTTC. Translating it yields CASSEIGLTTGFNYGYTF.

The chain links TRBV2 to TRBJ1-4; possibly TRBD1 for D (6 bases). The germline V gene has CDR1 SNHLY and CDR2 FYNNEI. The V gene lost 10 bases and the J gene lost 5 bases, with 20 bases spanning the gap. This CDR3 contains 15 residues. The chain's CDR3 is CATRGQGLGNEKLFF. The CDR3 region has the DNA TGTGCCACCAGGGGCCAGGGCCTGGGAAATGAAAAACTGTTTTTT.

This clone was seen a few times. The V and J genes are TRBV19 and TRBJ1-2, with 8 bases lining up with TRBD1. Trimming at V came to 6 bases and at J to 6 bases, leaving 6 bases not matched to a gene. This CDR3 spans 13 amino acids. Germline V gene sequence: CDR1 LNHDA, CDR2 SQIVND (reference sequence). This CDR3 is CASSSGGADGYTF. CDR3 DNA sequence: TGTGCCAGTAGCTCAGGGGGCGCGGATGGCTACACCTTC.

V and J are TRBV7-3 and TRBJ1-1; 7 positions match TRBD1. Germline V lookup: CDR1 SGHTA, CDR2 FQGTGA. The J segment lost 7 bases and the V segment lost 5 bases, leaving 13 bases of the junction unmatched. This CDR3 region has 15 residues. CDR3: CASSERMGRDSEAFF. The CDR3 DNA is TGTGCCAGCAGCGAAAGGATGGGCCGGGACAGTGAAGCTTTCTTT.

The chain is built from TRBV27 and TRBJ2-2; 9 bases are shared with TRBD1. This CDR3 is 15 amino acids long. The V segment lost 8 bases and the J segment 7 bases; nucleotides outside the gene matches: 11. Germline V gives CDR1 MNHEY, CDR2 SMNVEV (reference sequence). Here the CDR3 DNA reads TGTGCCAGCGGGGACAGGGCCCTGTATGGCGGGGAGCTGTTTTTT. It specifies CASGDRALYGGELFF.

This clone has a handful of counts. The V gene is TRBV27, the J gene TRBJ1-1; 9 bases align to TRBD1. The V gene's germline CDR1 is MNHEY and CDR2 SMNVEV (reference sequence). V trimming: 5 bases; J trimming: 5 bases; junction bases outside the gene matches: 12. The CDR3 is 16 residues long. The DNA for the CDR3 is TGTGCCAGCAGTCACGGTCAGGGACAGGGAATTACTGAAGCTTTCTTT. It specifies CASSHGQGQGITEAFF.

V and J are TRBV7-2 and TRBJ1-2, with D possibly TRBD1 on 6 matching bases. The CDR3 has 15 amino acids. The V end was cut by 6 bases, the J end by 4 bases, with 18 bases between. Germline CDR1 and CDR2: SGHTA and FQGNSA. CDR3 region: CASSLHREGIYGYTF. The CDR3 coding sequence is TGTGCCAGCAGTCTCCACAGGGAGGGGATCTATGGCTACACCTTC.

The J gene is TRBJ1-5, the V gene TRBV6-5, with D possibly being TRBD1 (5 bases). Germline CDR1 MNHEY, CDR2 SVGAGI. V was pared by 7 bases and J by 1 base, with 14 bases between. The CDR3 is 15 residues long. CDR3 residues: CASILGPESNQPQHF. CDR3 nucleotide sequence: TGTGCCAGCATTCTGGGGCCGGAGAGCAATCAGCCCCAGCATTTT.

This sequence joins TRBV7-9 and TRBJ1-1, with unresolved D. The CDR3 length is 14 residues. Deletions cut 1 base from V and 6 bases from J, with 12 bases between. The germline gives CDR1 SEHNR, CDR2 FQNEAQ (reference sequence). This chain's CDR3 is CASSLDRVFPEAFF. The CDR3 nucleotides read TGTGCCAGCAGCTTAGATCGGGTTTTCCCTGAAGCTTTCTTT.

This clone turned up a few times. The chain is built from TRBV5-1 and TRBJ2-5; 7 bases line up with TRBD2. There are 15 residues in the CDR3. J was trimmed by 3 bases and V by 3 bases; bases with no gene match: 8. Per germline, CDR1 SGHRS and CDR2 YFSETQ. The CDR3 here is CASSYAGGGKETQYF. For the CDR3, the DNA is TGCGCCAGCAGCTACGCCGGGGGAGGGAAAGAGACCCAGTACTTC. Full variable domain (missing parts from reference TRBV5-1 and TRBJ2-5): KAGVTQTPRYLIKTRGQQVTLSCSPISGHRSVSWYQQTPGQGLQFLFEYFSETQRNKGNFPGRFSGRQFSNSRSEMNVSTLELGDSALYLCASSYAGGGKETQYFGPGTRLLVL.

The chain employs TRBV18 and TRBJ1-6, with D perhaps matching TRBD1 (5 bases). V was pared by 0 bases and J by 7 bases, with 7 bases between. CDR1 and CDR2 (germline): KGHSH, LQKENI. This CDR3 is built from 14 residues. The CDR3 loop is CASSPPQGNSPLHF. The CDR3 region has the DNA TGTGCCAGCTCACCACCCCAGGGAAATTCACCCCTCCACTTT.

For the CDR3, the DNA is TGCAGCGTTGTGGCTAGCGGGAGCCCCAATGAGCAGTTCTTC. Translated, it gives CSVVASGSPNEQFF. The chain joins TRBV29-1 to TRBJ2-1, with 10 bases fitting TRBD2. The V and J ends lost 4 bases and 6 bases, in that order; junction bases with no gene match: 6. Per the germline V gene, CDR1 is SQVTM and CDR2 is ANQGSEA. This CDR3 is 14 amino acids long.

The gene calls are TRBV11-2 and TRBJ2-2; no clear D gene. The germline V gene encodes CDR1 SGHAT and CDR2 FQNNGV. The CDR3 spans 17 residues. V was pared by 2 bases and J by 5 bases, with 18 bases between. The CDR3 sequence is CASSLSLGDLGTGELFF. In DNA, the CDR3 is TGTGCCAGCAGCTTATCGCTTGGAGATTTGGGTACCGGGGAGCTGTTTTTT.

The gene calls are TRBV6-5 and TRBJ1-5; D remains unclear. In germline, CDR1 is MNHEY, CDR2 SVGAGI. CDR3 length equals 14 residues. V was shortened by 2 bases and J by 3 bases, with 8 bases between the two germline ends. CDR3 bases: TGTGCCAGCAGTTACCTCGGTACCAATCAGCCCCAGCATTTT. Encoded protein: CASSYLGTNQPQHF.

CDR3 nucleotides: TGTGCCAGCACCCCCTGGAGGGTAGGAGAAAAACTGTTTTTT. This codes for CASTPWRVGEKLFF. This chain joins TRBV7-9 and TRBJ1-4; D is unresolved. CDR1 is SEHNR and CDR2 is FQNEAQ in the germline V gene (reference sequence). There are 14 residues in the CDR3. V lost 7 bases and J lost 8, with 17 bases in between. The entire variable domain, with the rest obtained from reference TRBV7-9 and TRBJ1-4, is as follows: DTGVSQNPRHKITKRGQNVTFRCDPISEHNRLYWYRQTLGQGPEFLTYFQNEAQLEKSRLLSDRFSAERPKGSFSTLEIQRTEQGDSAMYLCASTPWRVGEKLFFGSGTQLSVL.

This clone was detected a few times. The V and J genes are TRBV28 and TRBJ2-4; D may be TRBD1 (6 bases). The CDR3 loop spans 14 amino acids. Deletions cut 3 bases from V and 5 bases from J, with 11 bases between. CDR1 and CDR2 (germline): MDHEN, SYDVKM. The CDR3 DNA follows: TGTGCCAGCAGTTTTGGGGGCGCAGAAAACATTCAGTACTTC. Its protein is CASSFGGAENIQYF.

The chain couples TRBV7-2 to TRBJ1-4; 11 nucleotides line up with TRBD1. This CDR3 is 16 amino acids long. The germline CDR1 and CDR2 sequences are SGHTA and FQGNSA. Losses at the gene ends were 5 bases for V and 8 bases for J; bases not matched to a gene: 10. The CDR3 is CASSRDRGFLQEKLFF. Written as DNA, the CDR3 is TGTGCCAGCAGCCGGGACAGGGGGTTCTTGCAAGAAAAACTGTTTTTT.

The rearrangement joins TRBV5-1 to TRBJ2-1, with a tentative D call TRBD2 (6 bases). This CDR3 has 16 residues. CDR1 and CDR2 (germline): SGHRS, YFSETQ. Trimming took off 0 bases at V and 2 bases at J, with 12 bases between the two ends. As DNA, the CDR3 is TGCGCCAGCAGCTTGGCCCGGGGGAAAACCTACAATGAGCAGTTCTTC. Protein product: CASSLARGKTYNEQFF.

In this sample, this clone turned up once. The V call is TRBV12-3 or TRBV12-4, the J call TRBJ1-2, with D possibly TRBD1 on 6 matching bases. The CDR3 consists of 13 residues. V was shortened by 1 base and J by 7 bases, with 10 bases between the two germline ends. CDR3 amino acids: CASSLGPRGGYTF. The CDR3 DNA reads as TGTGCCAGCAGTTTAGGCCCCAGGGGTGGCTACACCTTC.

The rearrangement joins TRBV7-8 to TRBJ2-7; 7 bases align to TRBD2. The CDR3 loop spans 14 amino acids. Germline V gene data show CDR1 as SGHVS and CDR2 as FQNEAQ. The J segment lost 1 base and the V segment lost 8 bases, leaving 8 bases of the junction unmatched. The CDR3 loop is CASHSAGESYEQYF. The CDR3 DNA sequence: TGTGCCAGCCATTCCGCGGGAGAGTCCTACGAGCAGTACTTC. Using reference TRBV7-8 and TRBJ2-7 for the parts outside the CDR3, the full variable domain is GAGVSQSPRYKVAKRGQDVALRCDPISGHVSLFWYQQALGQGPEFLTYFQNEAQLDKSGLPSDRFFAERPEGSVSTLKIQRTQQEDSAVYLCASHSAGESYEQYFGPGTRLTVT.